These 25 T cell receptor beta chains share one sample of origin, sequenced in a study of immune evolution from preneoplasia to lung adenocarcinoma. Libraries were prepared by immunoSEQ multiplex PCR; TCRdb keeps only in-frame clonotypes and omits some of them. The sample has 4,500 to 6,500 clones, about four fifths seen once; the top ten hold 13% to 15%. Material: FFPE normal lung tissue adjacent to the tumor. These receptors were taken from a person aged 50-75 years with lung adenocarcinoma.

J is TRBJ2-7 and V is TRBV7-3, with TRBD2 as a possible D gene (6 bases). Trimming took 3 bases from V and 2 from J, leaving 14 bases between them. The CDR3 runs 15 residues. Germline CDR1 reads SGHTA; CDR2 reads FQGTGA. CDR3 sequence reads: CASSLGGQGPYEQYF. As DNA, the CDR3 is TGTGCCAGCAGCTTGGGAGGTCAGGGCCCCTACGAGCAGTACTTC.

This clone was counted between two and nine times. In DNA form, the CDR3 reads TGTGCCAGCAGGTTAAGCTCCTACGAGCAGTACTTC. Its translation is CASRLSSYEQYF. This chain uses TRBV11-2 with TRBJ2-7; D call uncertain. The CDR3 sequence is 12 residues long. Germline values: CDR1 SGHAT, CDR2 FQNNGV. V lost 6 bases, J lost 0 bases, and 6 bases lay in between.

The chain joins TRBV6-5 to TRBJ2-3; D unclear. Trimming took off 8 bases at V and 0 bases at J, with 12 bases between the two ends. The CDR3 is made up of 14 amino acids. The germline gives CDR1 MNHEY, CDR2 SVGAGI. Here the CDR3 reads CASRYSPSTDTQYF. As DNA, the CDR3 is TGTGCCAGCCGATACAGTCCGAGCACAGATACGCAGTATTTT.

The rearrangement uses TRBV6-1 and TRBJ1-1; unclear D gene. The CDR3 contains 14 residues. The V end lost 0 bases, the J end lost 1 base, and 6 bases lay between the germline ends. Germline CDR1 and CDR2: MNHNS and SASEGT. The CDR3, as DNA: TGTGCCAGCAGTGAAGCGACAAGGAACACTGAAGCTTTCTTT. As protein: CASSEATRNTEAFF.

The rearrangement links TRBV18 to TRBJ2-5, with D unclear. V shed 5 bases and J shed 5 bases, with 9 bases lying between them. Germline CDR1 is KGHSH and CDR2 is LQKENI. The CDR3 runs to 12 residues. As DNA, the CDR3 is TGTGCCAGCTCAGACCAGTCGGAGACCCAGTACTTC. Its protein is CASSDQSETQYF.

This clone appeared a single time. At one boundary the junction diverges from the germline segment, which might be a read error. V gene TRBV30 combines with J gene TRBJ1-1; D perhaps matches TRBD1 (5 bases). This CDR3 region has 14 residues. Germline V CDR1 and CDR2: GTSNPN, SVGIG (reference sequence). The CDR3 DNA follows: TGTGCCTGGATGAGGGGTCGATCTGGCACTGAAGTTTTCTTT. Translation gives CAWMRGRSGTEVFF.

This chain's CDR3 is CASSLEQPGNTIYF. Written as DNA, the CDR3 is TGTGCCAGCAGCTTGGAACAGCCAGGAAACACCATATATTTT. The chain combines TRBV5-4 with TRBJ1-3; D unclear. CDR3 length equals 14 residues. Germline V gives CDR1 SGHNT, CDR2 YYREEE (reference sequence). V dropped 0 bases and J dropped 4 bases, with 8 bases sitting between them.

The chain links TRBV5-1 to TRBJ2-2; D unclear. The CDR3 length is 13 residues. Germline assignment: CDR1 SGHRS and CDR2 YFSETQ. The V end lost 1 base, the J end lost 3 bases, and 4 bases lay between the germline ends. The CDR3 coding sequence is TGCGCCAGCAGCTTGACAGACACCGGGGAGCTGTTTTTT. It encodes CASSLTDTGELFF.

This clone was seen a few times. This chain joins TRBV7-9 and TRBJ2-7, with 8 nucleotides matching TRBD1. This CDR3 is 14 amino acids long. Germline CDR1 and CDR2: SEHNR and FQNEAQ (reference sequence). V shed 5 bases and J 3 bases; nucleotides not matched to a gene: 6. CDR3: CASSHRDRNYEQYF. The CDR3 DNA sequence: TGTGCCAGCAGCCACCGGGACAGGAACTACGAGCAGTACTTC.

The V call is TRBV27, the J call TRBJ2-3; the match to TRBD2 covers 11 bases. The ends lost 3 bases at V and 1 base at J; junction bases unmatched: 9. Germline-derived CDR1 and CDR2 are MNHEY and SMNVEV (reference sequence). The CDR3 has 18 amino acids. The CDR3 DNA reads TGTGCCAGCAGTTTGAGGGGACTAGCGGAGGGGCGCACAGATACGCAGTATTTT. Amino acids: CASSLRGLAEGRTDTQYF.

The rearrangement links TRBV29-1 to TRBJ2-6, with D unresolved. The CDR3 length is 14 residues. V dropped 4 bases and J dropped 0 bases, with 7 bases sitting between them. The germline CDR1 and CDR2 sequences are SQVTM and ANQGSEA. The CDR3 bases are TGCAGCGTTGGCCAAAGCTCTGGGGCCAACGTCCTGACTTTC. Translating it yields CSVGQSSGANVLTF.

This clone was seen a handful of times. CDR3 amino acids: CASRTGQNPTGELFF. CDR3 in DNA: TGTGCCAGCAGGACTGGACAGAATCCAACCGGGGAGCTGTTTTTT. The chain combines TRBV27 with TRBJ2-2, with D possibly matching TRBD1 (6 bases). From germline, CDR1 is MNHEY and CDR2 SMNVEV (reference sequence). CDR3 length: 15 residues. Trimming cost V 6 bases and J 5 bases, with 16 bases left between them.

CDR3 bases: TGTGCCAGCAGTTTCTACCCCTCTCGGGACAGGTTAATAAGCAATCAGCCCCAGCATTTT. It specifies CASSFYPSRDRLISNQPQHF. The rearrangement joins TRBV28 to TRBJ1-5; 8 nucleotides match TRBD1. This CDR3 has 20 amino acids. Germline-derived CDR1 and CDR2 are MDHEN and SYDVKM. The ends lost 3 bases at V and 1 base at J; junction bases unmatched: 17.

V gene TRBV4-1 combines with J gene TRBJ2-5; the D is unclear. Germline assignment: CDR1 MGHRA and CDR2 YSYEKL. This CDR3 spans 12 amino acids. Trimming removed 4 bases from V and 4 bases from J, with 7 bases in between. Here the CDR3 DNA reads TGCGCCAGCAGCCCTAACAGAGAGACCCAGTACTTC. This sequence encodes CASSPNRETQYF.

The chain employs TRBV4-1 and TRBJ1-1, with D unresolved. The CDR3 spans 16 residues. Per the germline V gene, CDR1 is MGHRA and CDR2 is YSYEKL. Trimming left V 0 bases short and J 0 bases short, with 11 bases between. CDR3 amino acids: CASSQDMYRMNTEAFF. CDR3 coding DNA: TGCGCCAGCAGCCAAGATATGTACAGAATGAACACTGAAGCTTTCTTT.

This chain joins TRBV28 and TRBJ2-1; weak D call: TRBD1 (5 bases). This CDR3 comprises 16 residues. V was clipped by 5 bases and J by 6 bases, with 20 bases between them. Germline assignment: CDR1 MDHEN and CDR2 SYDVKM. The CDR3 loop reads CASSLYQGVRGNEQFF. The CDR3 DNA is TGTGCCAGCAGTCTGTACCAGGGTGTGAGAGGCAATGAGCAGTTCTTC.

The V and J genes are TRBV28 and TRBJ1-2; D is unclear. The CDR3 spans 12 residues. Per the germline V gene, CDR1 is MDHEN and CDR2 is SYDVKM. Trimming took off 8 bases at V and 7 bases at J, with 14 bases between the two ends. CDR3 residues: CASATTYSGYTF. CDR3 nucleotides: TGTGCCAGCGCGACAACGTATAGTGGCTACACCTTC.

The CDR3 bases are TGTGCCAGCAGCTTAAAGGGGGGTGGAAGCGAGGGCTACACCTTC. It is translated as CASSLKGGGSEGYTF. V gene TRBV5-4 combines with J gene TRBJ1-2, with D perhaps TRBD1 (6 bases). The V gene lost 2 bases and the J gene lost 8 bases, with 19 bases spanning the gap. The germline gives CDR1 SGHNT, CDR2 YYREEE (reference sequence). The CDR3 sequence is 15 residues long.

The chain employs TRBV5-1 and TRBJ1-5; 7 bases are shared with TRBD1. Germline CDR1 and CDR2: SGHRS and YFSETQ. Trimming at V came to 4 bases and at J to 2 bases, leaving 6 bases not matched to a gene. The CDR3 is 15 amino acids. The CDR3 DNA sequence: TGCGCCAGCAGCATTACAGGGGTTGGCAATCAGCCCCAGCATTTT. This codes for CASSITGVGNQPQHF. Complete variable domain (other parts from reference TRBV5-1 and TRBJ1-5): KAGVTQTPRYLIKTRGQQVTLSCSPISGHRSVSWYQQTPGQGLQFLFEYFSETQRNKGNFPGRFSGRQFSNSRSEMNVSTLELGDSALYLCASSITGVGNQPQHFGDGTRLSIL.

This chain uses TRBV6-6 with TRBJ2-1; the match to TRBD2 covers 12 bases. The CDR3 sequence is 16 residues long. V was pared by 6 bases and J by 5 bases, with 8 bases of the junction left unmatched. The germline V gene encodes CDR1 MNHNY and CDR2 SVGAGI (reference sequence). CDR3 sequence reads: CASSRGLAGLHNEQFF. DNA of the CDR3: TGTGCCAGCAGCCGCGGACTAGCGGGACTGCACAATGAGCAGTTCTTC.

Written as DNA, the CDR3 is TGTGCCTGGGCAGGGAGTTGGGCTGAAGCTTTCTTT. Encoded protein: CAWAGSWAEAFF. The chain uses TRBV30 and TRBJ1-1; D is perhaps TRBD1 (5 bases). The CDR3 consists of 12 residues. Germline CDR1 GTSNPN, CDR2 SVGIG (reference sequence). With 5 bases removed from V and 6 bases from J, the gap between germline ends came to 13 bases. The variable domain in full, with the rest retrieved from reference TRBV30 and TRBJ1-1, is SQTIHQWPATLVQPVGSPLSLECTVEGTSNPNLYWYRQAAGRGLQLLFYSVGIGQISSEVPQNLSASRPQDRQFILSSKKLLLSDSGFYLCAWAGSWAEAFFGQGTRLTVV.

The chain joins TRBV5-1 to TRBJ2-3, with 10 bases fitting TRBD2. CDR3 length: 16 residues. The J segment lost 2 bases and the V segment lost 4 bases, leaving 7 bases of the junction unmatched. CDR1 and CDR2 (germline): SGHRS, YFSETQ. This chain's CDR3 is CASSGGTSEYTDTQYF. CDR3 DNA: TGCGCCAGCAGCGGGGGGACTAGCGAGTACACAGATACGCAGTATTTT. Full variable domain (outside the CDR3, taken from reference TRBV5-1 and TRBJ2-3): KAGVTQTPRYLIKTRGQQVTLSCSPISGHRSVSWYQQTPGQGLQFLFEYFSETQRNKGNFPGRFSGRQFSNSRSEMNVSTLELGDSALYLCASSGGTSEYTDTQYFGPGTRLTVL.

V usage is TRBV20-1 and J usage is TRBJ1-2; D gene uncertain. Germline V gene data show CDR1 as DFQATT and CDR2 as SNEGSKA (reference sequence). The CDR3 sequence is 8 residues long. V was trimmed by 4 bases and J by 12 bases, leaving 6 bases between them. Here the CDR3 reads CSAKGHTF. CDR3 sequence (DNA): TGCAGTGCTAAAGGCCACACCTTC.

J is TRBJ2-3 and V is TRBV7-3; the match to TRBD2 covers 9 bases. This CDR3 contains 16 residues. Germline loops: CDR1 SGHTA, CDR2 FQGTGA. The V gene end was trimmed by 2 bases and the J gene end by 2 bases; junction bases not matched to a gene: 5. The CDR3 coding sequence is TGTGCCAGCAGCTTACAAGGCGGGAGGGTCACAGATACGCAGTATTTT. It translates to CASSLQGGRVTDTQYF.

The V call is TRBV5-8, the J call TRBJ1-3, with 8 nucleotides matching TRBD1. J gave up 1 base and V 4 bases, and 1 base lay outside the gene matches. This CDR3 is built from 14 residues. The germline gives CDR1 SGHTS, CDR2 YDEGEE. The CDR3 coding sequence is TGTGCCAGCAGCACAGGGGGTTCTGGAAACACCATATATTTT. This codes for CASSTGGSGNTIYF.